This TCR beta chain was found in a study of response to subunit inactivated influenza vaccine. Study-wide points: T cells newly recruited by each seasonal influenza vaccination are few, the authors suggested.

A few counts support this clonotype. The antigen is undetermined. The germline V gene encodes CDR1 SGDLS and CDR2 YYNGEE. V was pared by 0 bases and J by 6 bases, with 11 bases between. There are 14 residues in the CDR3. TCRdb passed the RT-PCR reads through MiXCR, listing each CDR3 protein once. The sample lists 610,000 or so distinct CDR3 sequences; 14% were seen once. V usage is TRBV9 and J usage is TRBJ2-3; perhaps D is TRBD1 or TRBD2 (5 bases each). This sample comprised PBMCs from blood, obtained 11 to 12 days after vaccination. The sequence was collected from a man aged 50 or older who received an inactivated influenza vaccine. The CDR3 DNA sequence: TGTGCCAGCAGCGTAGGGTCAGGGACGGATACGCAGTATTTT. Encoded protein: CASSVGSGTDTQYF.